This T cell receptor (beta chain) comes out of a study of blood T cell repertoires in COVID-19. Overall study: Both acute and convalescent COVID-19 samples were obtained from the United States, Italy and Spain.

Germline V gene sequence: CDR1 ENHRY, CDR2 SYGVKD. The CDR3 is 13 amino acids. The V gene end was trimmed by 4 bases and the J gene end by 2 bases; junction bases not matched to a gene: 1. As processed by the authors: Quantification of nucleated cells was approximated via reference gene primer amplification. The method was immunoSEQ multiplex PCR; TCRdb's version includes in-frame clones alone and lacks a portion of them. V, J and clone size reflect that table, while D and trimming were determined from the DNA. The top ten clones hold about 9.8% of a sample with over 200,000 clones, about four fifths of them seen once. The age range of participants was about 18 to 100 years, with residence in about two dozen US areas. Cohorts were based on clinical histories the participants reported.

This clonotype was sampled from a woman in her fifties or sixties with acute COVID-19. The gene calls are TRBV10-3 and TRBJ2-5; TRBD1 agrees at 7 bases. The specimen sequenced was PBMCs or T cells enriched from blood (not recorded which). CDR3 sequence reads: CAISGQGQETQYF. The CDR3 DNA reads TGTGCCATCAGTGGACAGGGACAAGAGACCCAGTACTTC.